Below, one TCR beta chain is given with its context. The sample originates from a study of blood T cell repertoires in COVID-19. Study information: From T cells, B-cell-depleted T cells, or PBMCs came the material, which was cDNA or gDNA.

The germline V and J ends were trimmed by 0 bases and 0 bases, with 11 bases remaining between them. The CDR3 has 17 residues. CDR1 is LGHNA and CDR2 is YSLEER in the germline V gene. Profiled with immunoSEQ multiplex PCR; TCRdb holds only in-frame clones, not every one. The data show 130,000 to 150,000 clones, with about nine tenths seen just once and about 2.3% held by the top ten. Sequenced: peripheral blood. The chain is built from TRBV4-3 and TRBJ1-4; D is perhaps TRBD1 (6 bases). This TCR came from a human donor in a cohort sampled during active COVID-19. CDR3 residues: CASSQDPRTATNEKLFF. The CDR3 coding sequence is TGCGCCAGCAGCCAAGACCCCCGGACAGCAACTAATGAAAAACTGTTTTTT.